This T cell receptor (beta chain) was sequenced in a study of blood T cell repertoires in COVID-19. Study details: Whether acute or convalescent, the COVID-19 samples came from the United States, Italy and Spain.

This CDR3 has 10 amino acids. Germline V gene lookup returns CDR1 SQVTM and CDR2 ANQGSEA. Trimming removed 4 bases from V and 12 bases from J, with 12 bases in between. This clone was observed a few times. In the study's own analysis: Estimates of nucleated cell counts were drawn from the amplification of reference gene primers. Assay: immunoSEQ multiplex PCR; the TCRdb copy retains only in-frame clones and omits some. V and J calls and clone size come straight from that table; D and trimming were deduced from the DNA. The sample holds around 100,000 clones, around four fifths seen once. The genes are TRBV29-1 and TRBJ1-1; maybe TRBD1 (5 bases). The TCR comes from an older woman with acute or convalescent COVID-19. Sequencing was done on a sample of peripheral blood. This CDR3 reads CSVGTREPFF. The CDR3 nucleotides are TGCAGCGTTGGGACCAGGGAACCTTTCTTT.